This T cell receptor beta chain was captured in a study of cytomegalovirus exposure and HLA in healthy donors. Both 60 Vbeta primers and 13 Jbeta primers went into the PCR. TCRdb's copy holds only in-frame clones and misses some; the assay was immunoSEQ multiplex PCR. Of under 120,000 clones in the sample, around three quarters are singletons; the top ten hold 5.2%. This clone was observed a few times. This CDR3 has 13 amino acids. V was clipped by 5 bases and J by 8 bases; unmatched bases: 6. Per germline, CDR1 MNHEY and CDR2 SMNVEV (reference sequence). This receptor was identified in a female donor in good health and CMV-seropositive. The sequencing sample was made of PBMCs. The J gene is TRBJ1-5, the V gene TRBV27; TRBD1 agrees at 7 bases. The CDR3 region has the DNA TGTGCCAGCAGTGACAGGGAAAGGGAGCCCCAGCATTTT. Translation gives CASSDREREPQHF.